These T cell receptor beta chains were read from a single sample in a study of chemoradiotherapy in HPV16-positive cancers. Only in-frame clones appear in the TCRdb table, and some are missing; sequencing was by immunoSEQ multiplex PCR. This table holds about 10,000 clones, around 66% found once. The specimen was collected from a patient who underwent chemoradiotherapy. These receptors were collected from a human donor with HPV-associated anogenital cancer. CDR3s include the opening cysteine and the closing phenylalanine or tryptophan. D genes are given only for firm matches. Clone size is given for some rows only: seen once, a few or many times, or a class if the clone is expanded.

>.|.|TRBV10-2|TRBJ2-5|13
CASTDPRQETQYF
TGCGCCAGCACCGATCCAAGACAGGAGACCCAGTACTTC
>.|TRBD1|TRBV28|TRBJ2-7|14
CASSSHDRAPSVYF
TGTGCCAGCAGTAGCCACGACAGGGCTCCTAGTGTGTACTTC
>once|TRBD2|TRBV5-1|TRBJ2-1|16
CASSPRTSSTYNEQFF
TGCGCCAGCAGCCCTCGGACTAGCTCTACCTACAATGAGCAGTTCTTC
>.|TRBD1|TRBV27|TRBJ1-2|16
CASSPSGQGASYGYTF
TGTGCCAGCAGCCCCTCCGGACAGGGGGCTTCCTATGGCTACACCTTC
>.|.|TRBV7-2|TRBJ2-5|13
CASSLNPRETQYF
TGTGCCAGCAGCTTAAACCCAAGGGAGACCCAGTACTTC
>.|TRBD2|TRBV7-9|TRBJ2-3|15
CASSLSQRGTDTQYF
TGTGCCAGCAGCTTATCCCAGCGGGGAACAGATACGCAGTATTTT
>.|.|TRBV18|TRBJ1-1|15
CASSPPNTVNTEAFF
TGTGCCAGCTCACCACCGAACACGGTGAACACTGAAGCTTTCTTT
>few|.|TRBV4-1|TRBJ1-3|16
CASSQEEQSSGNTIYF
TGCGCCAGCAGCCAAGAAGAACAAAGCTCTGGAAACACCATATATTTT
>.|TRBD1|TRBV2|TRBJ2-5|13
CASTRGTEPAPYF
TGTGCCAGCACCAGAGGGACAGAGCCTGCCCCTTACTTC
>.|.|TRBV2|TRBJ1-2|15
CASSPSLGLGIGYTF
TGTGCCAGCAGTCCGAGTTTGGGATTGGGTATCGGCTACACCTTC
>.|.|TRBV7-8|TRBJ1-2|15
CASSQQRSFNYGYTF
TGTGCCAGCAGCCAGCAGCGGTCCTTTAACTATGGCTACACCTTC
>once|TRBD1|TRBV27|TRBJ1-6|17
CASSRSRQGTGGSPLHF
TGTGCCAGCAGCCGATCTCGACAGGGAACGGGAGGTTCACCCCTCCACTTT
>.|.|TRBV6-6|TRBJ1-4|16
CASSYSMGATNEKLFF
TGTGCCAGCAGTTACTCGATGGGGGCAACTAATGAAAAACTGTTTTTT
>.|.|TRBV28|TRBJ1-1|11
CGASGNTEAFF
TGTGGGGCCTCAGGGAACACTGAAGCTTTCTTT
>few|TRBD2|TRBV6-6|TRBJ2-1|14
CASMAGGLYNEQFF
TGTGCCAGCATGGCGGGGGGGCTTTACAATGAGCAGTTCTTC
>.|TRBD2|TRBV7-2|TRBJ2-5|16
CASSLVLLAGRETQYF
TGTGCCAGCAGCTTAGTTCTGTTAGCGGGTCGAGAGACCCAGTACTTC
>few|TRBD2|TRBV6-4|TRBJ2-3|14
CASSEGRDTDTQYF
TGTGCCAGCAGTGAAGGGAGGGACACAGATACGCAGTATTTT
>.|TRBD1|TRBV28|TRBJ1-3|14
CASEGQGLVDTIYF
TGTGCCAGCGAGGGACAGGGGCTAGTAGACACCATATATTTT
>.|TRBD2|TRBV7-2|TRBJ2-1|18
CASSLVSAGVGSYNEQFF
TGTGCCAGCAGCTTAGTCTCCGCGGGGGTAGGTTCTTACAATGAGCAGTTCTTC
>.|.|TRBV2|TRBJ1-2|11
CASSENGGYTF
TGTGCCAGCAGTGAAAATGGTGGCTACACCTTC
>few|TRBD2|TRBV10-1|TRBJ2-2|14
CASSAGGPTGELFF
TGCGCCAGCAGTGCGGGGGGGCCCACCGGGGAGCTGTTTTTT
>few|.|TRBV6-5|TRBJ2-3|16
CASSYSGGGTTDTQYF
TGTGCCAGCAGTTACTCTGGTGGGGGAACCACAGATACGCAGTATTTT
>once|.|TRBV11-3|TRBJ2-1|15
CASSPSFGVYNEQFF
TGTGCCAGCAGCCCCTCATTCGGGGTCTACAATGAGCAGTTCTTC
>.|.|TRBV28|TRBJ2-3|15
CASSSLTAGPDTQYF
TGTGCCAGCAGCTCCCTTACGGCAGGGCCAGATACGCAGTATTTT
>few|.|TRBV30|TRBJ2-7|11
CAWTTSYEQYF
TGTGCCTGGACCACATCCTACGAGCAGTACTTC
>.|.|TRBV5-8|TRBJ1-2|15
CASSLTGDGYYGYTF
TGTGCCAGCAGCTTGACCGGGGATGGCTACTATGGCTACACCTTC
>.|TRBD2|TRBV15|TRBJ2-1|15
CATSGKAGGFDEQFF
TGTGCCACCAGTGGGAAGGCGGGGGGGTTTGATGAGCAGTTCTTC
>few|.|TRBV18|TRBJ1-2|13
CASSLDKKYGYTF
TGTGCCAGCTCACTGGACAAGAAGTATGGCTACACCTTC
>.|.|TRBV15|TRBJ2-7|15
CATSRDRGQTYEQYF
TGTGCCACCAGCAGAGATCGCGGTCAGACCTACGAGCAGTACTTC
>.|TRBD1|TRBV13|TRBJ2-3|17
CASSLGLVAGGWNTQYF
TGTGCCAGCAGCTTAGGCCTGGTGGCAGGGGGTTGGAATACGCAGTATTTT
>.|TRBD1|TRBV7-2|TRBJ1-1|14
CASSPTGVNTEAFF
TGTGCCAGCAGCCCGACAGGGGTGAACACTGAAGCTTTCTTT
>.|TRBD1|TRBV28|TRBJ1-2|18
CASSLLTLRTGINYGYTF
TGTGCCAGCAGTTTATTAACCCTAAGGACAGGGATTAACTATGGCTACACCTTC
>.|TRBD2|TRBV13|TRBJ2-1|16
CASSLAPSGGWYEQFF
TGTGCCAGCAGCTTAGCTCCTAGCGGGGGGTGGTATGAGCAGTTCTTC
>few|.|TRBV2|TRBJ2-4|11
CASTIQNIQYF
TGTGCCAGCACCATTCAAAACATTCAGTACTTC
>.|TRBD1|TRBV2|TRBJ1-5|14
CASSSSGGAQPQHF
TGTGCCAGCAGCTCTTCAGGGGGTGCGCAGCCCCAGCATTTT
>.|.|TRBV19|TRBJ2-3|15
CASSSYQGSTDTQYF
TGTGCCAGTAGTTCATACCAAGGGAGCACAGATACGCAGTATTTT
>.|.|TRBV7-2|TRBJ2-3|15
CASSLALVTTDTQYF
TGTGCCAGCAGCTTAGCCTTAGTGACCACAGATACGCAGTATTTT
>.|.|TRBV7-2|TRBJ2-1|15
CASSLDRVAPNEQFF
TGTGCCAGCAGCTTAGACAGGGTGGCTCCCAATGAGCAGTTCTTC
>.|TRBD1|TRBV4-1|TRBJ2-7|15
CASSQLQGAGYEQYF
TGCGCCAGCAGCCAACTACAGGGGGCCGGCTACGAGCAGTACTTC
>.|TRBD2|TRBV7-9|TRBJ2-7|13
CASSLAGAYEQYF
TGTGCCAGCAGCCTAGCGGGGGCCTACGAGCAGTACTTC